The source of this T cell receptor (beta chain) is a study of T cell responses to AZD1222 COVID-19 vaccine (dated by TCRdb to 2020 to 2023). About the investigation overall: Because spike-specific TCR depth and breadth did not differ between the two schedules, AZD1222 recipients who got a second dose at roughly 4 weeks were pooled with those who got a second dose at roughly 12 weeks. A total of roughly 240 trial participants underwent TCR sequencing, of whom 207 received two doses of AZD1222 and about 26 received two doses of the MenACWY control vaccine. Enrollment into the trials was organized by age into subgroups of 18-55, 56-69 and 70-plus years, and those subgroups contained approximately 160, 26 and 62 TCR-sequenced participants, respectively.

Beyond this particular receptor, the publication reports: CD4 TCRs associated with the vaccine covered the entire spike protein, and the dominant responses were in regions 160-218 and 743-854. Because no day 14 peak-response samples were available, the repertoires could be characterized only after the peak T cell response. Nearly half of unique spike-specific TCRs reportedly recognized epitopes outside regions mutated in the B.1.351 and B.1.1.7 variants. A significant rise in spike-specific TCR breadth and depth was observed after two AZD1222 doses relative to day 0 and relative to MenACWY recipients. Participants were mostly white British and included more females than males, and it was suggested by the authors that clonal diversity may have been underestimated. Only a handful of AZD1222 recipients were SARS-CoV-2 seropositive at baseline, limiting conclusions about previously exposed vaccinees. In the small 56-69-year group, the increase in depth fell short of significance, most likely because of low power.

The CDR3 regions of human TCRbeta chains were subjected to immunosequencing. The authors' pipeline ran thus. TCRs in the repertoires were matched against a reference library of SARS-CoV-2-specific TCRs that had been generated with the MIRA antigen-specificity platform. Breadth was defined as the fraction of unique TCRs that were SARS-CoV-2-associated, and depth was defined as the fraction of total T cells that were SARS-CoV-2-associated. Using the MIRA data, each spike-specific TCR was assigned both to the spike region to which the TCR was reactive and to a CD4 or CD8 class. Log10-transformed breadth and depth values were compared by one-way ANOVA with Sidak's multiple comparisons tests. TCRdb holds this immuneACCESS table with in-frame rearrangements only. Some clones are missing; in checked studies, unresolved V genes explain under half, and the rest has no known cause. V and J calls and clone size are given by that table; D and trimming were obtained from the DNA. This sample gives 130,000 to 150,000 clones in total; about nine tenths of them show up just once. Of the sample, around 3.5% is held by the ten largest clones.

The time point tag for this specimen amounts to: baseline before first vaccination. Samples from vaccinated people were obtained from the UK trials COV001 and COV002, which included a single-blind randomized controlled phase 2/3 trial of AZD1222 (ChAdOx1 nCoV-19) in healthy adults. For TCRbeta chain sequencing, PBMC samples were collected from trial participants at day 0 and at day 28 after the second dose. Details on this clone: Its antigen is still unknown. Base qualities are missing; no much larger clone stands one base away.

This TCR derives from an adult in good health. The sample here was peripheral blood, taken on day 0 of AZD1222 vaccination.

Here the CDR3 is given as CASSPPADYNSPLHF. The sequence in DNA is TGTGCCAGCAGCCCCCCAGCGGACTATAATTCACCCCTCCACTTT. This sequence uses TRBV4-2 and TRBJ1-6; a confident D gene designation cannot be given. Its CDR3 holds 15 amino acids, cysteine through phenylalanine. The only DNA kept is the CDR3, 45 bases in frame from the first base. The germline V gene provides CDR1 LGHNA and CDR2 YNFKEQ. Trimming removed 4 bases from V and 3 bases from J, leaving 10 bases between the germline ends.